This T cell receptor (beta chain) was sequenced for a study of T cells in Graves' hyperthyroidism and ophthalmopathy. There were TCR beta CDR3 regions amplified from RNA transcripts. First-round RT-PCR targeting the TCR CDR3 was performed with the HTBI primer set. TCRdb used MiXCR to reprocess the multiplex PCR reads, holding one entry per CDR3 protein. The profile covers hundreds of thousands of distinct CDR3 sequences, with roughly 46% appearing a single time and 8.2% taken by the ten largest. Overall study results and limits: Ophthalmopathy onset followed model prediction by a median approximately six months.

For this clonotype: What it recognizes is unknown.

Germline-derived CDR1 and CDR2 are SQVTM and ANQGSEA. This CDR3 region has 14 residues. The trim removed 8 bases at V and 2 bases at J, leaving 12 bases unmatched. Sequencing input: peripheral blood or thyroid tissue (not recorded which). The receptor was derived from a woman under 30 with Graves' hyperthyroidism. This chain connects TRBV29-1 to TRBJ2-7; 7 bases agree with TRBD2. The CDR3 sequence: CSSRGAGATYEQYF. The CDR3 coding sequence is TGCAGCAGTCGAGGGGCGGGAGCCACCTACGAGCAGTACTTC.